The rows below give T cell receptor beta chains drawn from one sample of a study of blood T cells in healthy people across ages. TCRdb redid the calling of the 5' RACE reads with MiXCR, one entry per CDR3 protein. The table includes around 800,000 distinct CDR3 sequences, about 59% detected once. Sequencing was done on a sample of blood. These receptors all come from a man between 25 and 39 years old in good health. The CDR3 runs from the conserved cysteine through the conserved F or W. Fields, in order: J gene, V gene, D gene, clone size, CDR3 protein, CDR3 DNA. A D gene is named only where the DNA matches it firmly. Some rows have no size entry. The others give once, few or many, or a class for an expanded clone.

J gene: TRBJ2-1; V gene: TRBV4-2; D gene: TRBD2; clone size: NA; CDR3 protein: CTSSQEVGLAKNEQFF; CDR3 DNA: TGTACCAGCAGCCAAGAGGTGGGACTAGCTAAGAATGAGCAGTTCTTC
J gene: TRBJ1-6; V gene: TRBV9; D gene: NA; clone size: few; CDR3 protein: CASSKQTDNSPLHF; CDR3 DNA: TGTGCCAGCAGCAAACAGACAGATAATTCACCCCTCCACTTT
J gene: TRBJ2-1; V gene: TRBV15; D gene: NA; clone size: NA; CDR3 protein: CATSIVANEQFF; CDR3 DNA: TGTGCCACCAGCATCGTGGCTAATGAGCAGTTCTTC
J gene: TRBJ2-1; V gene: TRBV7-2; D gene: TRBD2; clone size: NA; CDR3 protein: CASSLTSGGTSYNEQFF; CDR3 DNA: TGTGCCAGCAGCCTTACTAGCGGGGGGACCTCCTACAATGAGCAGTTCTTC
J gene: TRBJ1-2; V gene: TRBV25-1; D gene: NA; clone size: few; CDR3 protein: CASQPDVVGGYTF; CDR3 DNA: TGTGCCAGCCAACCCGACGTGGTTGGTGGCTACACCTTC
J gene: TRBJ1-1; V gene: TRBV28; D gene: NA; clone size: NA; CDR3 protein: CASISPGGNTEAFF; CDR3 DNA: TGTGCCAGCATATCCCCCGGGGGCAACACTGAAGCTTTCTTT
J gene: TRBJ1-1; V gene: TRBV6-5; D gene: NA; clone size: NA; CDR3 protein: CASSYGGFYTEAFF; CDR3 DNA: TGTGCCAGCAGTTACGGGGGGTTTTACACTGAAGCTTTCTTT
J gene: TRBJ2-7; V gene: TRBV28; D gene: TRBD1; clone size: NA; CDR3 protein: CASRYELGQPESEQYF; CDR3 DNA: TGTGCCAGCAGATACGAACTGGGACAGCCCGAATCCGAGCAGTACTTC
J gene: TRBJ1-6; V gene: TRBV2; D gene: TRBD1; clone size: NA; CDR3 protein: CASSDGTGYPLHF; CDR3 DNA: TGTGCCAGCAGTGATGGGACAGGGTACCCCCTCCACTTT
J gene: TRBJ2-3; V gene: TRBV29-1; D gene: TRBD1; clone size: once; CDR3 protein: CSVEVDRQGSTDTQYF; CDR3 DNA: TGCAGCGTTGAAGTCGACCGACAGGGGAGCACAGATACGCAGTATTTT